The rows below give T cell receptor beta chains drawn from one sample of a study of blood T cells in healthy people across ages. MiXCR was run by TCRdb on the 5' RACE reads, yielding one entry per CDR3 protein. The data contain over a million distinct CDR3 sequences, approximately 25% of them singletons. These records were also assigned to another study, of T cells of mothers and their children.

The sequencing sample was made of blood. These receptors were taken from a girl aged 2 to 9 in good health. Each CDR3 is given with its conserved first and last residue.

TRBV29-1	CSVEKSFRGGETQYF
TRBV11-2	CASSSSGAAVRGTNEKLFF
TRBV29-1	CSVFNSAGANVLTF
TRBV12-3/TRBV12-4	CASSFRAGLFF
TRBV21-1	CASSKTLAQRVSYEQYF
TRBV29-1	CSVSSGPGSNNEQFF
TRBV12-3/TRBV12-4	CASSQLAGISYEQYF
TRBV27	CASRSSRNEKLFF
TRBV28	CASNRVGAVGTDTQYF
TRBV7-3	CASSFHPGRTEAFF
TRBV5-1	CASSSRDSNEQFF
TRBV20-1	CSARKAGGRQETQYF
TRBV5-5	CASSLGGTWGEQYF
TRBV28	CASSLSLWDRGRAPQYF
TRBV7-2	CASSLGSWGRAAGANVLTF
TRBV10-3	CAISELYRMGTDTQYF